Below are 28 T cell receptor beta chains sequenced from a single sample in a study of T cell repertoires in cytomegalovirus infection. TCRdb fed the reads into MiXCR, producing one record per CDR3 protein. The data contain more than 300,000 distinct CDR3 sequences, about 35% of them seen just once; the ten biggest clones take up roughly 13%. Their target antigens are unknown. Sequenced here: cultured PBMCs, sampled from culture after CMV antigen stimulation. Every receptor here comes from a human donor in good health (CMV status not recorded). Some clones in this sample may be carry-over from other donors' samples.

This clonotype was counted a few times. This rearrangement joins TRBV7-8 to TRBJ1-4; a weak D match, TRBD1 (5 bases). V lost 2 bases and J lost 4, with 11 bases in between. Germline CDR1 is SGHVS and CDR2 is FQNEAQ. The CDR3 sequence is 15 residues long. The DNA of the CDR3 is TGTGCCAGCAGCTTACGGGGGAGGATTAATGAAAAACTGTTTTTT. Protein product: CASSLRGRINEKLFF.

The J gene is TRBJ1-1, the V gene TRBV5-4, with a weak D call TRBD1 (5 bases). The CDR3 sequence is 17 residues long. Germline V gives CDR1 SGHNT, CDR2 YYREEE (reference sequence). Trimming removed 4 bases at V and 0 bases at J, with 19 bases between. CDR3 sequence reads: CASSGLSRAGLNTEAFF. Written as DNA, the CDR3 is TGTGCCAGCAGCGGCCTTAGTAGGGCAGGGTTGAACACTGAAGCTTTCTTT. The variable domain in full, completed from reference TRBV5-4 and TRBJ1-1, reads ETGVTQSPTHLIKTRGQQVTLRCSSQSGHNTVSWYQQALGQGPQFIFQYYREEENGRGNFPPRFSGLQFPNYSSELNVNALELDDSALYLCASSGLSRAGLNTEAFFGQGTRLTVV.

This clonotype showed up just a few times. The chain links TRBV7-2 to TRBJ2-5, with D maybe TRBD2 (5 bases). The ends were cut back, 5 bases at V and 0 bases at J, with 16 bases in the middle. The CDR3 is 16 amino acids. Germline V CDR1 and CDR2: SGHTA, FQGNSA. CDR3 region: CASSHGERTYQETQYF. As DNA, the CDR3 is TGTGCCAGCAGCCACGGGGAGCGGACCTACCAAGAGACCCAGTACTTC.

The CDR3 reads CASSRGAGSATGELFF. In DNA form, the CDR3 reads TGTGCCAGCAGCCGCGGGGCGGGGTCAGCGACCGGGGAGCTGTTTTTT. V is TRBV6-2 or TRBV6-3 and J is TRBJ2-2; a possible D gene is TRBD2 (6 bases). CDR1 and CDR2 (germline): MNHEY, SVGEGT. V was pared by 6 bases and J by 5 bases, with 19 bases between. CDR3 length: 16 amino acids.

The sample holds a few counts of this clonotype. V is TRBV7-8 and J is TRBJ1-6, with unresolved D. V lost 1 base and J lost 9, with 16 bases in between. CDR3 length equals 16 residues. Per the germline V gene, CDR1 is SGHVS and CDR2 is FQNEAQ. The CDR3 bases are TGTGCCAGCAGCTTAGGTTCGGTGACTAGTGGTTCACCCCTCCACTTT. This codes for CASSLGSVTSGSPLHF.

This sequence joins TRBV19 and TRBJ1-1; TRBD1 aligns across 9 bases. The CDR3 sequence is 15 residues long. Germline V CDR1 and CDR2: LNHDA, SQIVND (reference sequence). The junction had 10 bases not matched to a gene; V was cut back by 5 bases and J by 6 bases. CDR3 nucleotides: TGTGCCAGTAGTGATTACGGACAGGGGTTTGCTGAAGCTTTCTTT. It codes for CASSDYGQGFAEAFF.

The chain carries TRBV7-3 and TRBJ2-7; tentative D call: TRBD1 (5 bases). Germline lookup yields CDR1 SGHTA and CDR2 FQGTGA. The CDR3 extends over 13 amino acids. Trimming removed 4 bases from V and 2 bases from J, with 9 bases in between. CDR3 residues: CASSSDSPYEQYF. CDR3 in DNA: TGTGCCAGCAGCTCCGACAGCCCCTACGAGCAGTACTTC.

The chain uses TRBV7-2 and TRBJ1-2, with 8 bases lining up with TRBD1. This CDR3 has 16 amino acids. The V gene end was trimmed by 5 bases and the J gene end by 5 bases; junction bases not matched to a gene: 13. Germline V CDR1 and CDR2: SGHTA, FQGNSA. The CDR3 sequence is CASSQSLQGARYGYTF. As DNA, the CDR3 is TGTGCCAGCAGCCAATCCCTCCAGGGGGCCCGGTATGGCTACACCTTC. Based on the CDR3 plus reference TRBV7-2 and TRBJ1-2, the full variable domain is GAGVSQSPSNKVTEKGKDVELRCDPISGHTALYWYRQSLGQGLEFLIYFQGNSAPDKSGLPSDRFSAERTGGSVSTLTIQRTQQEDSAVYLCASSQSLQGARYGYTFGSGTRLTVV.

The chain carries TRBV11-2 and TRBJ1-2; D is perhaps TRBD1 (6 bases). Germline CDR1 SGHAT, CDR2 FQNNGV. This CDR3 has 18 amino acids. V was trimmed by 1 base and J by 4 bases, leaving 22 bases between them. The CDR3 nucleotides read TGTGCCAGCAGCTTAGGCGGTAGCGGGGGCGCAGGTGTCTATGGCTACACCTTC. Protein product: CASSLGGSGGAGVYGYTF.

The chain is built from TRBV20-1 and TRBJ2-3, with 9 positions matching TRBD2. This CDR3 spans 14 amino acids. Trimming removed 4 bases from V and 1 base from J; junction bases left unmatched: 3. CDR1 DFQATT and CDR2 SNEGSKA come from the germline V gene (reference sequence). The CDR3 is CSATSGRRTDTQYF. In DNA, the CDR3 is TGCAGTGCTACCAGCGGGAGGCGCACAGATACGCAGTATTTT.

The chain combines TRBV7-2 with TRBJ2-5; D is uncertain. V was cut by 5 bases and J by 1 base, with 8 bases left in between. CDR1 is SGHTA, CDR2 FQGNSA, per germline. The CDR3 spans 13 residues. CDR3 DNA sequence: TGTGCCAGCAGCCCCCTTGGCCAAGAGACCCAGTACTTC. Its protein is CASSPLGQETQYF.

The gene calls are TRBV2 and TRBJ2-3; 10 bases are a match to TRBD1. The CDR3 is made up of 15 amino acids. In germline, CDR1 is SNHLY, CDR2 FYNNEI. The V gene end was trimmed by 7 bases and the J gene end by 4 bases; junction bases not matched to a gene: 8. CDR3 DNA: TGTGCCAGCACTAAGACAGGGGGCCGCGCAGATACGCAGTATTTT. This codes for CASTKTGGRADTQYF.

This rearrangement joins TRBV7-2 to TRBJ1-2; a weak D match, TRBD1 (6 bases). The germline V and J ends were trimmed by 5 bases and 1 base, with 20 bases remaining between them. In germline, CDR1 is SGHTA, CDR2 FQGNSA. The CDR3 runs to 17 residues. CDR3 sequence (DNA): TGTGCCAGCAGCCCGGACAGCGTCAGCCCTATTAACTATGGCTACACCTTC. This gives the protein CASSPDSVSPINYGYTF.

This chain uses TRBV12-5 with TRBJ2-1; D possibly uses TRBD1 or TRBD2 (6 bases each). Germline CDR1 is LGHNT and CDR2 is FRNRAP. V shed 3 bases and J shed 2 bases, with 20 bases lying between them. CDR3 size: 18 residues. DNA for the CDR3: TGTGCTAGTGGTTTTGGGGGGCTAACGGATTCTGCCTACAATGAGCAGTTCTTC. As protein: CASGFGGLTDSAYNEQFF.

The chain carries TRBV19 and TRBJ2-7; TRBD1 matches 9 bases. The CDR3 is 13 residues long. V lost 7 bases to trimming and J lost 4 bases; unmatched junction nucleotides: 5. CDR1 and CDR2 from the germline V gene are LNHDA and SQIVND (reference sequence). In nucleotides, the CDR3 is TGTGCCAGTAACAGGGGGCTCGATTACGAGCAGTACTTC. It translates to CASNRGLDYEQYF.

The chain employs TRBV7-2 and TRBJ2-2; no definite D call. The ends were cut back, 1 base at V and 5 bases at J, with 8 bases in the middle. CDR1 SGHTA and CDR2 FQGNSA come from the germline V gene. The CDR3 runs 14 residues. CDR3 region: CASSLVSGTGELFF. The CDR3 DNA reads TGTGCCAGCAGCTTAGTCTCCGGGACCGGGGAGCTGTTTTTT.

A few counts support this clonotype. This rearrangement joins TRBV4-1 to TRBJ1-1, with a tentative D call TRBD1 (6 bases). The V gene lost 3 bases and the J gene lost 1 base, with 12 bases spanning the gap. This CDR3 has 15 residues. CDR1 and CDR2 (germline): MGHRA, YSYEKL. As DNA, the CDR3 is TGCGCCAGCAGCCATAAACAGGGAACGAACACTGAAGCTTTCTTT. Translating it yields CASSHKQGTNTEAFF.

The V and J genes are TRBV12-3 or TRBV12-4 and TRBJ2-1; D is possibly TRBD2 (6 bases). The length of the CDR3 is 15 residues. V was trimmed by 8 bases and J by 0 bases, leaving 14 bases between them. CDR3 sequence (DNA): TGTGCCAGCCTGAAAGGGGACTCCTCCTACAATGAGCAGTTCTTC. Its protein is CASLKGDSSYNEQFF.

DNA of the CDR3: TGTGCCACCAGTGAGCAGGGGGCAAGTCGGGCGGGCTACACCTTC. The encoded protein is CATSEQGASRAGYTF. The V call is TRBV24-1, the J call TRBJ1-2; TRBD1 matches 8 bases. This CDR3 is 15 amino acids long. Per the germline V gene, CDR1 is KGHDR and CDR2 is SFDVKD. The junction had 11 bases not matched to a gene; V was cut back by 4 bases and J by 8 bases.

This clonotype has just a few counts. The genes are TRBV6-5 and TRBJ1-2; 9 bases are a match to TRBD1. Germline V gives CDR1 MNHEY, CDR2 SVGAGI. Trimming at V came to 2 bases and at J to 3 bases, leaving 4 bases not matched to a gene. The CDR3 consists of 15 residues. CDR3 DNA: TGTGCCAGCAGTTACCAGGGACAGGGCCACTATGGCTACACCTTC. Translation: CASSYQGQGHYGYTF.

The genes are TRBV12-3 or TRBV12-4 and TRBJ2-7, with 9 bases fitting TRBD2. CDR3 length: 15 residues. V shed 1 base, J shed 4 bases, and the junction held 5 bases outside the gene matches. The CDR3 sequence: CASSLEASGKYEQYF. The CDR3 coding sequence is TGTGCCAGCAGTTTAGAAGCTAGCGGGAAGTACGAGCAGTACTTC.

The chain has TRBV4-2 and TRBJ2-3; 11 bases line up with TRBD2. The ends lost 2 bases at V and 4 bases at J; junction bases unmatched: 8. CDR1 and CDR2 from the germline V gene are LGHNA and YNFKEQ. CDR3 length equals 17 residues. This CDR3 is CASSQTIAGGGSDTQYF. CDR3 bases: TGTGCCAGCAGCCAAACTATAGCGGGAGGGGGCTCAGATACGCAGTATTTT.

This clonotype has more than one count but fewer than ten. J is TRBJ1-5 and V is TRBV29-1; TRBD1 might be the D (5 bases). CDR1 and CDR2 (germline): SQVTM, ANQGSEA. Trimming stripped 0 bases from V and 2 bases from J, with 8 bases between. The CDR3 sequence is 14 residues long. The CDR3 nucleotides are TGCAGCGTTGAAGACAGGGTCGGCAATCAGCCCCAGCATTTT. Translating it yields CSVEDRVGNQPQHF.

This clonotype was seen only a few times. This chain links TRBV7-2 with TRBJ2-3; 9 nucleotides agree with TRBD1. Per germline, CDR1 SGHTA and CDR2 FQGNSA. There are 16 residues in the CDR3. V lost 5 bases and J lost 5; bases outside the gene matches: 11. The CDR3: CASSTSPGQGGDTQYF. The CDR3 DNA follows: TGTGCCAGCAGCACAAGCCCGGGACAGGGAGGAGATACGCAGTATTTT.

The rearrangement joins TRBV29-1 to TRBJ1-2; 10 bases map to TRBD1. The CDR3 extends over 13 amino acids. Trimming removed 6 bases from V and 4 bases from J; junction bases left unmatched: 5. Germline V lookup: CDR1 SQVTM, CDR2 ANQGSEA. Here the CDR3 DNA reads TGCAGCGTCCGGACAGGGGGTTCCTATGGCTACACCTTC. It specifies CSVRTGGSYGYTF.

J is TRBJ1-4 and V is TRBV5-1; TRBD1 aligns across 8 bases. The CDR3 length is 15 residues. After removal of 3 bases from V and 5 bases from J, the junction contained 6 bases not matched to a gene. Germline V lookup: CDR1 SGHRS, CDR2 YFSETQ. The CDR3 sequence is CASSSGQDGNEKLFF. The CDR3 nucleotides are TGCGCCAGCAGCTCGGGACAGGATGGGAATGAAAAACTGTTTTTT.

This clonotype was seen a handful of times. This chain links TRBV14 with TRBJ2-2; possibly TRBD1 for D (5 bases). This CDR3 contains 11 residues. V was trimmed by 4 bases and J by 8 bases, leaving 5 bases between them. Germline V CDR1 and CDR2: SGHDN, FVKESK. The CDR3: CASSRTGELFF. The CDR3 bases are TGTGCCAGCAGCCGGACAGGGGAGCTGTTTTTT. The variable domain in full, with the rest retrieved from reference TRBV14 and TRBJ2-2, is EAGVTQFPSHSVIEKGQTVTLRCDPISGHDNLYWYRRVMGKEIKFLLHFVKESKQDESGMPNNRFLAERTGGTYSTLKVQPAELEDSGVYFCASSRTGELFFGEGSRLTVL.

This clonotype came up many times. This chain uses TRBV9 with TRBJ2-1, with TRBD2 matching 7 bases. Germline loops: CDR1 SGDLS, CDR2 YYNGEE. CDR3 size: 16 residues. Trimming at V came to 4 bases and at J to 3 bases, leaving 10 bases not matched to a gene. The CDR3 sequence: CASSTHAGLNYNEQFF. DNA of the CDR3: TGTGCCAGCAGCACCCACGCGGGACTAAACTACAATGAGCAGTTCTTC.